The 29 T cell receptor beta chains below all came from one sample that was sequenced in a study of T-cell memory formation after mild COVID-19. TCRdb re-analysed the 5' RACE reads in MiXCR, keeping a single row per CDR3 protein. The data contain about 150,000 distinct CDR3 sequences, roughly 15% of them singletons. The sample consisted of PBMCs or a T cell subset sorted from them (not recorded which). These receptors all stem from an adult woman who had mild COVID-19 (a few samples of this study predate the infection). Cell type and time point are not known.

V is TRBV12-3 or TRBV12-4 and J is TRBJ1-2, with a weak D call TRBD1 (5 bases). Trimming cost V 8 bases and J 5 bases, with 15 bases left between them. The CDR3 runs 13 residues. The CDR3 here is CASCPGGGYGYTF. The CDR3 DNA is TGTGCCAGCTGCCCCGGGGGTGGGTATGGCTACACCTTC.

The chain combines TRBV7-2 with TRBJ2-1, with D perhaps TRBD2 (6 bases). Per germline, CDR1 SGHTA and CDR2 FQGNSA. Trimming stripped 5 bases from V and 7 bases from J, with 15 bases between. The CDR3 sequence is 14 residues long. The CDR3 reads CASSPPMGRNEQFF. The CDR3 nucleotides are TGTGCCAGCAGCCCTCCCATGGGGAGGAATGAGCAGTTCTTC.

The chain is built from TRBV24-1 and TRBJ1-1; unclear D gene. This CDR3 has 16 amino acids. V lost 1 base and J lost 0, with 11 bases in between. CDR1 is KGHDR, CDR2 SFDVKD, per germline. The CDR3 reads CATSDFLAGLNTEAFF. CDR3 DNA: TGTGCCACCAGTGATTTCTTGGCAGGACTGAACACTGAAGCTTTCTTT.

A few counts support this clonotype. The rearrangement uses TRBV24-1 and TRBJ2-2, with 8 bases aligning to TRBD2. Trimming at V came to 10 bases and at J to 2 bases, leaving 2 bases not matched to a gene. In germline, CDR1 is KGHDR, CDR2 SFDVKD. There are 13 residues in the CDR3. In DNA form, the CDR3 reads TGTGCCACTAGCGGGGTAAACACCGGGGAGCTGTTTTTT. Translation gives CATSGVNTGELFF.

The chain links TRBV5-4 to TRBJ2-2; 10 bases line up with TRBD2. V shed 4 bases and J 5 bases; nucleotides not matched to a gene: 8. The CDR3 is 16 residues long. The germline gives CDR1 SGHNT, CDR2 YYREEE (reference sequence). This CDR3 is CASSPPGLALTGELFF. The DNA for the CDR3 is TGTGCCAGCAGCCCACCGGGACTAGCGTTAACCGGGGAGCTGTTTTTT.

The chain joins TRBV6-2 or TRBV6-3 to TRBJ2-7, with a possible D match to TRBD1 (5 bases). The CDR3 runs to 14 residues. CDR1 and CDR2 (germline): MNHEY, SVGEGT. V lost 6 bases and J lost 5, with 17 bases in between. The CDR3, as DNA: TGTGCCAGCAGCCGGGCCCCCCTAGGGGACGAGCAGTACTTC. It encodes CASSRAPLGDEQYF.

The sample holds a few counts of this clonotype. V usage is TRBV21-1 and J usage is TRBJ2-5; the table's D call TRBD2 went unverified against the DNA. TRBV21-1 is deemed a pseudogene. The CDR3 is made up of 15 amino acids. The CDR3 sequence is CASSIRAPVRETQYF. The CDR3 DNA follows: TGTGCCAGCAGCATCCGGGCCCCGGTAAGAGAGACCCAGTACTTC.

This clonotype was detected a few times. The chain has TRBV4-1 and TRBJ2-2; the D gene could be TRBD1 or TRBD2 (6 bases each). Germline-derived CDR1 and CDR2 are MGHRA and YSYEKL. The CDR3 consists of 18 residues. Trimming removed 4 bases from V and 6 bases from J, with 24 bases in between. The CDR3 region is CASSLPERGAYIAGELFF. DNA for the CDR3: TGCGCCAGCAGCCTTCCGGAGAGGGGGGCATATATCGCCGGGGAGCTGTTTTTT.

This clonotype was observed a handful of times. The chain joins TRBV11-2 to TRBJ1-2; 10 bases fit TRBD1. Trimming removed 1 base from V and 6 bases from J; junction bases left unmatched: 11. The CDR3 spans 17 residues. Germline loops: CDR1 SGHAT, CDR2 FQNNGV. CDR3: CASSLVLLGTGDNGYTF. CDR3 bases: TGTGCCAGCAGCTTAGTCCTTCTTGGGACAGGGGATAATGGCTACACCTTC.

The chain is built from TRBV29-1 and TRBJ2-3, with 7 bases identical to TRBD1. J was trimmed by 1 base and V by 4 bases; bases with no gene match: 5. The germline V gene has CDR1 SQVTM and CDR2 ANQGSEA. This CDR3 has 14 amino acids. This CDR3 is CSVAAGGGTDTQYF. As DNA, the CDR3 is TGCAGCGTTGCGGCAGGGGGAGGCACAGATACGCAGTATTTT.

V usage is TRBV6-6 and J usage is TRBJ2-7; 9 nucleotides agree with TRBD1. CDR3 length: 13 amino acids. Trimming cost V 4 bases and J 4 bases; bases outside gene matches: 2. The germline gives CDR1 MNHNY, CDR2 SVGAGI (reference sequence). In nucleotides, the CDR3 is TGTGCCAGCAGTTCACAGGGGGCATACGAGCAGTACTTC. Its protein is CASSSQGAYEQYF.

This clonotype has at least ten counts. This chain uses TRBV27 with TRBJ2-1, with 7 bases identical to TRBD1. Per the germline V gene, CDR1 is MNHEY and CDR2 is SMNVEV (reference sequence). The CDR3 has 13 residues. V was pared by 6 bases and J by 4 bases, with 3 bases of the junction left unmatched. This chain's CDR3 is CASSLDRYNEQFF. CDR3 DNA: TGTGCCAGCAGCCTGGACAGGTACAATGAGCAGTTCTTC.

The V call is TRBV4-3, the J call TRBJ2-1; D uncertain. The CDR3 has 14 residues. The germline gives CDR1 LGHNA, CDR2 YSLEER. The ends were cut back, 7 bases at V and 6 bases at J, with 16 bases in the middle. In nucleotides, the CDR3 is TGCGCCAGCACCCCCTATGGGCCTTTCAATGAGCAGTTCTTC. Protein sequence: CASTPYGPFNEQFF.

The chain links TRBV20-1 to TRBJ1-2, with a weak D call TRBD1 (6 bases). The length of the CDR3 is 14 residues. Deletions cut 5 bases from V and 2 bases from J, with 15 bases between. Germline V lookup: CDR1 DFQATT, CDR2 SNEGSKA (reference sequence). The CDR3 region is CSAPDRRQNYGYTF. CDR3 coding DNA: TGCAGTGCTCCCGACAGGCGCCAGAACTATGGCTACACCTTC.

This chain's CDR3 is CASSNRPWDRITSGANVLTF. CDR3 DNA sequence: TGTGCCAGCAGTAACCGACCTTGGGACAGAATAACCTCTGGGGCCAACGTCCTGACTTTC. The chain combines TRBV6-2 or TRBV6-3 with TRBJ2-6; 7 nucleotides match TRBD1. The V segment lost 5 bases and the J segment 0 bases; nucleotides outside the gene matches: 16. This CDR3 region has 20 residues. Germline V gene lookup returns CDR1 MNHEY and CDR2 SVGEGT.

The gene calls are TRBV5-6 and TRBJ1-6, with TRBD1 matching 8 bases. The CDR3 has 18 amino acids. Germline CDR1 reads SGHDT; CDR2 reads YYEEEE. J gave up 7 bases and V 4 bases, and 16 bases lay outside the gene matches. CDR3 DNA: TGTGCCAGCAGCGTGGATGGGGACAGGTTTACCCCCAATTCACCCCTCCACTTT. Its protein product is CASSVDGDRFTPNSPLHF.

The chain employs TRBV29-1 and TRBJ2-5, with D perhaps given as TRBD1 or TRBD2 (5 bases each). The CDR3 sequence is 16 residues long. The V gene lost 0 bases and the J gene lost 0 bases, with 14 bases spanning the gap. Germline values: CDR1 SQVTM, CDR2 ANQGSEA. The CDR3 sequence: CSVEDPAGANQETQYF. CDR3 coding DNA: TGCAGCGTTGAAGACCCAGCCGGGGCGAACCAAGAGACCCAGTACTTC.

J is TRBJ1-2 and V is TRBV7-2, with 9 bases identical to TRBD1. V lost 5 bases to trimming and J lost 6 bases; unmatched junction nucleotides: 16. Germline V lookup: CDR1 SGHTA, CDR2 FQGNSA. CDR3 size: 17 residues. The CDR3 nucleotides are TGTGCCAGCAGCCCATCGGGACAGGGACCCAGATTGGATGGCTACACCTTC. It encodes CASSPSGQGPRLDGYTF.

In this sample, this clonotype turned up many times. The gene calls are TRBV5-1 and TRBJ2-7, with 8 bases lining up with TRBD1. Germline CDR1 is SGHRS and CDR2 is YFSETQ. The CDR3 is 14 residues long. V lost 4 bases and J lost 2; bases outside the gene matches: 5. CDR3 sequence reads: CASSPRTGTYEQYF. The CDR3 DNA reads TGCGCCAGCAGCCCACGGACAGGGACCTACGAGCAGTACTTC.

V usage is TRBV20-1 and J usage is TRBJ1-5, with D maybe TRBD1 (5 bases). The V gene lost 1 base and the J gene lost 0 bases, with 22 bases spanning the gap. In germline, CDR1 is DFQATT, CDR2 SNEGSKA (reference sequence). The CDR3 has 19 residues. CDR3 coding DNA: TGCAGTGCTAGAGGGTACCTTTGGGGCAGCACATATAGCAATCAGCCCCAGCATTTT. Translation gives CSARGYLWGSTYSNQPQHF.

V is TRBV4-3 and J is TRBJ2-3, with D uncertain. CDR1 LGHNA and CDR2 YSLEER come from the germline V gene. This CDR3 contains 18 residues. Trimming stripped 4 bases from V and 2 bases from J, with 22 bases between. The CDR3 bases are TGCGCCAGCAGCCTCTTGACGGACCTAGGTTCCCACACAGATACGCAGTATTTT. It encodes CASSLLTDLGSHTDTQYF.

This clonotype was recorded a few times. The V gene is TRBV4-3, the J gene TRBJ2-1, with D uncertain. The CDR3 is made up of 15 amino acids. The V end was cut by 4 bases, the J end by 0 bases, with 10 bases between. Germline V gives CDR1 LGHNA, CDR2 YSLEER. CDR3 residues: CASSPRWGSYNEQFF. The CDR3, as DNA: TGCGCCAGCAGCCCCCGGTGGGGCTCCTACAATGAGCAGTTCTTC.

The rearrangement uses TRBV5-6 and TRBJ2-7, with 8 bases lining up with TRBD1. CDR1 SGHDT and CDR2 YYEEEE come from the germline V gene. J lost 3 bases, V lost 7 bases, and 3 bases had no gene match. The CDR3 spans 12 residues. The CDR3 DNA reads TGTGCCAGCTCGGACAGGGACTACGAGCAGTACTTC. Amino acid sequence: CASSDRDYEQYF. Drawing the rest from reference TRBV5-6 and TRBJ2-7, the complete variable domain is DAGVTQSPTHLIKTRGQQVTLRCSPKSGHDTVSWYQQALGQGPQFIFQYYEEEERQRGNFPDRFSGHQFPNYSSELNVNALLLGDSALYLCASSDRDYEQYFGPGTRLTVT.

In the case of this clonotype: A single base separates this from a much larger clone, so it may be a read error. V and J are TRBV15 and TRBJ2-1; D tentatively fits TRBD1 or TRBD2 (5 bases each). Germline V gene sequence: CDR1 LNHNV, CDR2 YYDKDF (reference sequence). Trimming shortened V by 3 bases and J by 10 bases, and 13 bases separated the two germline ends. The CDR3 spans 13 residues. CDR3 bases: TGTGCCACCAGCAGCCGTTTGGGGGAAGAGCAGTTCTTC. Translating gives CATSSRLGEEQFF.

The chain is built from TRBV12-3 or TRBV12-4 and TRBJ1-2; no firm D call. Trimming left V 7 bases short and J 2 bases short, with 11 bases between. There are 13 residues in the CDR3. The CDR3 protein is CASTVFGNYGYTF. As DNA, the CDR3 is TGTGCCAGCACCGTTTTTGGGAACTATGGCTACACCTTC.

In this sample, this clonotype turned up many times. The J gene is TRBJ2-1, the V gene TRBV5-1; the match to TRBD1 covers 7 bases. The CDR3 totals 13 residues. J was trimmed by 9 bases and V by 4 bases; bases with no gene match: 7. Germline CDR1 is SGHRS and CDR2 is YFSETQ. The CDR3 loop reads CASSPGWDSEQFF. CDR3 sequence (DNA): TGCGCCAGCAGCCCTGGGTGGGACAGTGAGCAGTTCTTC.

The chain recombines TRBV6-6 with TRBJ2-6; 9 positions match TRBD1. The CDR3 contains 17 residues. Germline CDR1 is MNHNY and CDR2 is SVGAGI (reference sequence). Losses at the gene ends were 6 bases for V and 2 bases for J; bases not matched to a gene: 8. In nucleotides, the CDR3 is TGTGCCAGCAGCCGAGACGGGACAGGGACTGGGGCCAACGTCCTGACTTTC. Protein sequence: CASSRDGTGTGANVLTF.

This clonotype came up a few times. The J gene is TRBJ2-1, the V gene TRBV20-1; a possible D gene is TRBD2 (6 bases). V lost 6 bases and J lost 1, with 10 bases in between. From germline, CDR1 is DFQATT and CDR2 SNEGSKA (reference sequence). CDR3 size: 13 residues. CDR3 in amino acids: CSARRVSYNEQFF. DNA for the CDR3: TGCAGTGCAAGGAGGGTGTCCTACAATGAGCAGTTCTTC.

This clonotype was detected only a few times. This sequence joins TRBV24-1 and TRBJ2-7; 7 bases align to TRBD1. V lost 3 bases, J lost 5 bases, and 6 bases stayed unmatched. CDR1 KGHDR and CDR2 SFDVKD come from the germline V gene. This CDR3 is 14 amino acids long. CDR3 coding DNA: TGTGCCACCAGTGATGCGACAGGGCCCCACGAGCAGTACTTC. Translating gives CATSDATGPHEQYF.